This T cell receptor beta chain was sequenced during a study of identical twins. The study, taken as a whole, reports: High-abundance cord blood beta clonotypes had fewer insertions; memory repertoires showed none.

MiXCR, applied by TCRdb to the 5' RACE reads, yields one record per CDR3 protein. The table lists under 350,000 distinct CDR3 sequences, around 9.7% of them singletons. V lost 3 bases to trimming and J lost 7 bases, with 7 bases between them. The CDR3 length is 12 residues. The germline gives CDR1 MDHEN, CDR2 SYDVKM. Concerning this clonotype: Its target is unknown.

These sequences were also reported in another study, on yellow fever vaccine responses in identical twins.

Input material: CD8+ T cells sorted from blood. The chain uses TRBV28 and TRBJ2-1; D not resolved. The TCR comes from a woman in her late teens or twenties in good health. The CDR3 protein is CASSFPVNEQFF. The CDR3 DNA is TGTGCCAGCAGTTTTCCGGTTAATGAGCAGTTCTTC.